This T cell receptor beta chain was sequenced during a study of blood T cell repertoires in COVID-19. Study-level information: The United States, Italy and Spain provided the acute and convalescent COVID-19 samples. Sources were T cells, B-cell-depleted T cells, or PBMCs; the material itself was cDNA or gDNA.

Methods used by the authors: Nucleated cell number was recorded as an estimate derived from reference gene primer amplification. The table came from immunoSEQ multiplex PCR; TCRdb's copy has only in-frame clones and leaves some out. V and J calls and clone size come straight from that table; D and trimming were deduced from the DNA. The data hold around 120,000 clones, with approximately 87% observed a single time. V was clipped by 0 bases and J by 5 bases; unmatched bases: 3. This CDR3 contains 14 residues. CDR1 MGHRA and CDR2 YSYEKL come from the germline V gene. This receptor was obtained from a man aged 25-45 years with acute or convalescent COVID-19. The genes are TRBV4-1 and TRBJ2-5, with TRBD1 matching 7 bases. The specimen was peripheral blood. As DNA, the CDR3 is TGCGCCAGCAGCCAAGAAGGGGGCGCGGAGACCCAGTACTTC. It translates to CASSQEGGAETQYF.